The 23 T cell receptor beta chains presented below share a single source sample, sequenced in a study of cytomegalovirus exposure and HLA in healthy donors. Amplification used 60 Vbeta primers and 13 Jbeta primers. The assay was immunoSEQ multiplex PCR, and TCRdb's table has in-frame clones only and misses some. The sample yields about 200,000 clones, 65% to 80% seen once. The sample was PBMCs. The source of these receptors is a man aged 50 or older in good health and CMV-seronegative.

The CDR3 loop is CASSSGTSGTDTQYF. The CDR3, as DNA: TGTGCCAGCAGTTCCGGGACTAGCGGCACAGATACGCAGTATTTT. The chain employs TRBV7-9 and TRBJ2-3; the match to TRBD2 covers 10 bases. The CDR3 extends over 15 amino acids. The germline CDR1 and CDR2 sequences are SEHNR and FQNEAQ (reference sequence). The J segment lost 1 base and the V segment lost 6 bases, leaving 4 bases of the junction unmatched.

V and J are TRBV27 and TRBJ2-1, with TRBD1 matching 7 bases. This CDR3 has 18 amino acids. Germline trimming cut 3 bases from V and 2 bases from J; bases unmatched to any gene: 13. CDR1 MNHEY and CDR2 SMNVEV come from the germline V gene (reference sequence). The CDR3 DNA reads TGTGCCAGCAGTTTTTCAGGGGACGACAGGGTCCCCTACAATGAGCAGTTCTTC. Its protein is CASSFSGDDRVPYNEQFF.

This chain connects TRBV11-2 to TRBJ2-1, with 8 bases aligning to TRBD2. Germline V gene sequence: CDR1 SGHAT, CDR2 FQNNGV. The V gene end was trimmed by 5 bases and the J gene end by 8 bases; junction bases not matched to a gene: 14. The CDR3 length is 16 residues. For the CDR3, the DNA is TGTGCCAGCAGCAAGGGGGAGGGTAGCGGGATCGATGAGCAGTTCTTC. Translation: CASSKGEGSGIDEQFF.

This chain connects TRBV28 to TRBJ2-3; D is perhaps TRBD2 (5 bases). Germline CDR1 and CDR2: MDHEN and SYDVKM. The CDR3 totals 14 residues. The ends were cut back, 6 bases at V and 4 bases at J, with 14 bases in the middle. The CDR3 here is CASSPVGSPDTQYF. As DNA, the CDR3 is TGTGCCAGCAGCCCGGTGGGGAGCCCAGATACGCAGTATTTT.

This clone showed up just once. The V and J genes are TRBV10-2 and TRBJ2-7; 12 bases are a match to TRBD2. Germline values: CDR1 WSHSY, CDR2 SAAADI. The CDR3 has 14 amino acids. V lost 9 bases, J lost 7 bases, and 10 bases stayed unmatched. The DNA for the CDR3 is TGCGCCAGTCACTCTAGCGGGAGGGCAAGGGAGCAGTACTTC. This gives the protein CASHSSGRAREQYF.

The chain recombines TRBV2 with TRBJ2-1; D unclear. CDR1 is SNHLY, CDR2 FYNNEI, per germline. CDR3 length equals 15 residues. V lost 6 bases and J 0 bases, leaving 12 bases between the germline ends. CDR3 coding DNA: TGTGCCAGCAGCCCGGAGAGTAGCTCCTACAATGAGCAGTTCTTC. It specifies CASSPESSSYNEQFF.

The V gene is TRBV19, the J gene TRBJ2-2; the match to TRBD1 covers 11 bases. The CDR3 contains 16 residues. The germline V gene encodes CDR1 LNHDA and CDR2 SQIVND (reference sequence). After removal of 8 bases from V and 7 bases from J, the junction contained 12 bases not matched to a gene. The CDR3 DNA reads TGTGCCAGTGGAGGAGAGGACAGGGGGCACAACGGGGAGCTGTTTTTT. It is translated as CASGGEDRGHNGELFF.

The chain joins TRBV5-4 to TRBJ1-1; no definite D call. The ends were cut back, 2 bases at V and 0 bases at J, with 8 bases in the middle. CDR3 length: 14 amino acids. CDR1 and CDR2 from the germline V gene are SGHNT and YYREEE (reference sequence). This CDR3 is CASSLDFLNTEAFF. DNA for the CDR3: TGTGCCAGCAGCTTAGACTTCTTGAACACTGAAGCTTTCTTT.

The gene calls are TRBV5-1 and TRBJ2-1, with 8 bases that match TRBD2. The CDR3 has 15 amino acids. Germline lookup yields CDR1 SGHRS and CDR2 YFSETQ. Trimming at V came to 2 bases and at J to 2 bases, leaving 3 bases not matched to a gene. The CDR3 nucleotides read TGCGCCAGCAGCTTAGCGGGAGAGACCTACAATGAGCAGTTCTTC. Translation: CASSLAGETYNEQFF.

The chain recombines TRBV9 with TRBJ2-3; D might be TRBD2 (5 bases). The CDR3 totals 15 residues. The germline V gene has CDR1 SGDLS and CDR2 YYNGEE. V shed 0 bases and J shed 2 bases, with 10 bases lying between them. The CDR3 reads CASSVALRVTDTQYF. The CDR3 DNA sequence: TGTGCCAGCAGCGTAGCTTTGAGGGTCACAGATACGCAGTATTTT.

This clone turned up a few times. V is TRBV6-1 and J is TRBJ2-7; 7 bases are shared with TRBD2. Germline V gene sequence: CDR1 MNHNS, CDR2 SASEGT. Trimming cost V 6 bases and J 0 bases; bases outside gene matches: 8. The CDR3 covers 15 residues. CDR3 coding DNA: TGTGCCAGCAGGTCCGGGACTACCACCTCCTACGAGCAGTACTTC. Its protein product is CASRSGTTTSYEQYF.

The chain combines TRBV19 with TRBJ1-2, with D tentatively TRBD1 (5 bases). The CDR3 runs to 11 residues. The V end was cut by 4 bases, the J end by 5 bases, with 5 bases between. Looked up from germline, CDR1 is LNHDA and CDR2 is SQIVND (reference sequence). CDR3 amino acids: CASSTGYGYTF. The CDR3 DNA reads TGTGCCAGTAGTACAGGGTATGGCTACACCTTC.

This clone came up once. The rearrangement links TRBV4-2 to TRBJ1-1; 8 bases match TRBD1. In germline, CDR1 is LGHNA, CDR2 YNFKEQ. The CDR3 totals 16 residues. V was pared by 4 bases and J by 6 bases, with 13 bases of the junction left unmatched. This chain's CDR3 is CASSRSFGQGGSEAFF. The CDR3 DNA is TGTGCCAGCAGCCGGAGTTTTGGACAGGGCGGCTCTGAAGCTTTCTTT.

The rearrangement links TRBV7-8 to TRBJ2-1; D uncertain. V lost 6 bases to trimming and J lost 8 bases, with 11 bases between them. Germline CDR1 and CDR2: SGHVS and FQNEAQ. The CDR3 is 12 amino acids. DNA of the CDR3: TGTGCCAGCAGTCCGACTGGTTATGAGCAGTTCTTC. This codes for CASSPTGYEQFF.

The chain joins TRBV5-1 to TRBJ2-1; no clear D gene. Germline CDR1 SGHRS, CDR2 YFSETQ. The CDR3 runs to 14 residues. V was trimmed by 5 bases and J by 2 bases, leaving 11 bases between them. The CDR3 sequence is CASRNSGPYNEQFF. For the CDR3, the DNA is TGCGCCAGCAGGAATTCAGGTCCCTACAATGAGCAGTTCTTC. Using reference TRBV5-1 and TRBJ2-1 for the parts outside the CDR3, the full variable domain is KAGVTQTPRYLIKTRGQQVTLSCSPISGHRSVSWYQQTPGQGLQFLFEYFSETQRNKGNFPGRFSGRQFSNSRSEMNVSTLELGDSALYLCASRNSGPYNEQFFGPGTRLTVL.

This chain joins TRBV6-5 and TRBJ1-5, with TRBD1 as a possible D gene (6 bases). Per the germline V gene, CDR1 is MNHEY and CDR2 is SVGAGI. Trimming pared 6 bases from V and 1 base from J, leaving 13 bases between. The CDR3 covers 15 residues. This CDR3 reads CASRRRGLSNQPQHF. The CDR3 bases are TGTGCCAGCAGACGCAGGGGTCTAAGCAATCAGCCCCAGCATTTT.

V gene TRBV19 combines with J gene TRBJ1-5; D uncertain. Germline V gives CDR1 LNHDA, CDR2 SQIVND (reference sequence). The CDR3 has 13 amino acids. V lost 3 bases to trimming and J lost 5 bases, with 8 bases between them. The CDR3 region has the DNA TGTGCCAGTAGTATGAGGGAGGATCAGCCCCAGCATTTT. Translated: CASSMREDQPQHF.

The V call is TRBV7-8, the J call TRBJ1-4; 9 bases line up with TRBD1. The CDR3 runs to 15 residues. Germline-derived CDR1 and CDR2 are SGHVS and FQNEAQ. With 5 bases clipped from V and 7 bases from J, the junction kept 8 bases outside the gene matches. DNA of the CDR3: TGTGCCAGCAGCCCCGGGACAGGGAGAGGTGAAAAACTGTTTTTT. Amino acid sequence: CASSPGTGRGEKLFF.

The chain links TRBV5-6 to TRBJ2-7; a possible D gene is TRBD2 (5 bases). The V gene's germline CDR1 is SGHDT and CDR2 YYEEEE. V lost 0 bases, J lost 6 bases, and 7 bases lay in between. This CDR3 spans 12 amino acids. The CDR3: CASSLGGSEQYF. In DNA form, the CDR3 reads TGTGCCAGCAGCTTGGGAGGGTCCGAGCAGTACTTC.

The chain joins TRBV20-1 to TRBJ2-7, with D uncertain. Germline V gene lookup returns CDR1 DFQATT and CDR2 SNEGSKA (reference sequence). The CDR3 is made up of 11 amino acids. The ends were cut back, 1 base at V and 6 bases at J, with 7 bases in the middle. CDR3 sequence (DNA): TGCAGTGCTAGAGCCTTACTCGAGCAGTACTTC. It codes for CSARALLEQYF.

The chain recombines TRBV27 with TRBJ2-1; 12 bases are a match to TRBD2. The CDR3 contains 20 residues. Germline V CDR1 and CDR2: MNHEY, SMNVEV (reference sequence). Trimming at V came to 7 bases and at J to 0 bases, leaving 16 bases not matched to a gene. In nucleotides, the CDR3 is TGTGCCAGCACTTATTATCGGACTAGCGGGACCACTTCCTCCTACAATGAGCAGTTCTTC. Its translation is CASTYYRTSGTTSSYNEQFF.

This CDR3 reads CASSLTMNYGTDTQYF. As DNA, the CDR3 is TGTGCCAGCAGCTTGACTATGAACTACGGCACAGATACGCAGTATTTT. This chain links TRBV5-5 with TRBJ2-3; the D is unclear. V was shortened by 1 base and J by 1 base, with 13 bases between the two germline ends. The CDR3 consists of 16 residues. CDR1 and CDR2 from the germline V gene are SGHKS and YYEKEE (reference sequence).

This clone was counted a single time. CDR3 sequence: CASSPTDQETQYF. The CDR3 DNA reads TGCGCCAGCAGCCCCACAGACCAAGAGACCCAGTACTTC. This sequence joins TRBV4-1 and TRBJ2-5; D ambiguous. Per germline, CDR1 MGHRA and CDR2 YSYEKL. Trimming pared 4 bases from V and 0 bases from J, leaving 6 bases between. This CDR3 spans 13 amino acids.